This record covers a single T cell receptor beta chain. This receptor's antigen is unknown. No per-base quality is available; no much larger clone lies one base away. The record originates from a study of chemoradiotherapy in HPV16-positive cancers (dated by TCRdb to between 2021 and 2022). Some background on the complete study: Candidate HPV-specific T-cell clones and common TCR motifs were defined through functional T-cell assays on cells from a couple of HPV16-positive patients. Whether T-cell immunity against the HPV oncoproteins E6 and E7 changes during chemoradiotherapy and whether survival is affected by this immunity were examined in the study. The candidate HPV-specific TCRs and motifs were then tracked in TCR repertoires from roughly 86 patients with HPV-related cancers.

Library generation was performed with the immunoSEQ multiplex PCR assay. Not all clones reach the TCRdb copy of this immuneACCESS table, which keeps in-frame sequences only. Checked studies attribute under half of the gap to unresolved V genes and leave the rest unexplained. The sample includes under 15,000 clones, with about 88% observed a single time. The ten largest clones capture roughly 5.7% of the sample. Repertoires were sampled repeatedly over the course of chemoradiotherapy, so clonal expansion could be followed in the tumor microenvironment. Results the study describes overall, beyond this receptor: Expansion of candidate HPV-specific clones and E7-related TCR motifs was observed in the tumor microenvironment during treatment, whereas no such expansion was observed for non-HPV-specific T cells. In HPV16-positive patients, expansion of HPV-responsive T cells during chemoradiotherapy was found to be associated with improved recurrence-free survival. Only two HPV16-positive patients were used to derive the functional definition of HPV-specific T cells, and the survival association was reported for HPV16-positive patients.

From its cysteine to its phenylalanine, the CDR3 spans 15 amino acids. CDR3 DNA is the only sequence kept; it has 45 bases, read in frame from the first base. V is shortened by 2 bases, J by 5 bases, and the region joining them spans 15 bases. CDR1 KGHSH and CDR2 LQKENI were looked up in the germline V gene. The receptor comes from a human donor with HPV-associated anogenital cancer. This sequence uses TRBV18 and TRBJ1-1; the D gene is not confidently resolved. The source material was blood, sampled from a patient who underwent chemoradiotherapy. In nucleotides, the sequence is TGTGCCAGCTCACCAAGAGAGAAGGGAGGAACTGAAGCTTTCTTT. Its amino acids are CASSPREKGGTEAFF.